These T cell receptor beta chains were read from a single sample in a study of radiation and T cells in renal cell carcinoma. Repertoires were generated with immunoSEQ multiplex PCR, while TCRdb's copy carries only in-frame clones and drops some. Of more than 150,000 clones listed, roughly 87% are singletons. The material sequenced was blood, taken from a patient whose treatment included radiotherapy and nephrectomy. The origin of the receptors is a woman in her fifties or sixties with renal cell carcinoma. CDR3s include the opening cysteine and the closing phenylalanine or tryptophan. D genes are given only for firm matches. Expanded clones are given a class, and other clones once, few, many or no size at all.

clone size	J gene	D gene	V gene	CDR3 protein	CDR3 DNA
-	TRBJ1-5	-	TRBV6-1	CASRVPGRDQPQHF	TGTGCCAGCAGAGTCCCGGGACGCGATCAGCCCCAGCATTTT
-	TRBJ1-5	-	TRBV18	CASSPSVARPQHF	TGTGCCAGCTCACCAAGTGTGGCCAGGCCCCAGCATTTT
-	TRBJ2-2	-	TRBV5-1	CASRVADTGELFF	TGCGCCAGCAGGGTCGCGGACACCGGGGAGCTGTTTTTT
-	TRBJ1-5	-	TRBV19	CASNPTGGGSNQPQHF	TGTGCCAGTAACCCGACCGGGGGGGGTAGCAATCAGCCCCAGCATTTT
-	TRBJ1-4	-	TRBV7-9	CASSLVLGRLGEKLFF	TGTGCCAGCAGCTTAGTTTTGGGCAGATTAGGCGAAAAACTGTTTTTT
once	TRBJ2-1	TRBD2	TRBV4-1	CASSETSDKPREQFF	TGCGCCAGCAGCGAGACTAGCGACAAACCACGGGAGCAGTTCTTC
-	TRBJ2-1	TRBD2	TRBV2	CASSLIRSGGGINEQFF	TGTGCCAGCAGTTTAATACGTAGCGGGGGGGGAATCAATGAGCAGTTCTTC
once	TRBJ2-5	-	TRBV5-1	CASSLSDQETQYF	TGCGCCAGCAGCTTGAGTGACCAAGAGACCCAGTACTTC
once	TRBJ1-2	TRBD1	TRBV11-2	CASSTGTGYGYTF	TGTGCCAGCAGCACCGGGACAGGCTATGGCTACACCTTC
once	TRBJ2-1	TRBD2	TRBV5-1	CASSPPGLGANEQFF	TGCGCCAGCAGCCCACCGGGACTAGGGGCCAATGAGCAGTTCTTC
few	TRBJ1-1	TRBD1	TRBV2	CASSIATGTEAFF	TGTGCCAGCAGCATTGCGACAGGGACTGAAGCTTTCTTT
-	TRBJ2-3	-	TRBV27	CASSLTRGSTDTQYF	TGTGCCAGCAGTTTAACCCGAGGAAGCACAGATACGCAGTATTTT
-	TRBJ1-5	-	TRBV6-5	CASSSPNQPQHF	TGTGCCAGCAGTTCCCCTAATCAGCCCCAGCATTTT
-	TRBJ2-3	TRBD2	TRBV5-1	CASSLNGGASTDTQYF	TGCGCCAGCAGCTTGAACGGGGGGGCTAGCACAGATACGCAGTATTTT
-	TRBJ2-1	TRBD1	TRBV19	CASSAPGQGTNEQFF	TGTGCCAGTAGTGCCCCGGGACAGGGAACGAATGAGCAGTTCTTC
-	TRBJ2-5	-	TRBV15	CATSRGGTEAETQYF	TGTGCCACCAGCAGAGGAGGGACGGAGGCAGAGACCCAGTACTTC
-	TRBJ2-3	TRBD2	TRBV2	CASTPGLGMVPDTQYF	TGTGCCAGCACCCCGGGACTAGGGATGGTCCCGGATACGCAGTATTTT
-	TRBJ2-5	TRBD2	TRBV7-2	CASSPIAGVETQYF	TGTGCCAGCAGCCCAATAGCGGGGGTAGAGACCCAGTACTTC
-	TRBJ2-3	-	TRBV5-1	CASSMISGTSTDTQYF	TGCGCCAGCAGCATGATTAGCGGAACTAGCACAGATACGCAGTATTTT
-	TRBJ1-5	-	TRBV9	CASSFRDNQPQHF	TGTGCCAGCAGTTTTAGGGACAATCAGCCCCAGCATTTT
few	TRBJ2-7	-	TRBV11-1	CASSLAGRQADYEQYF	TGTGCCAGCAGCTTAGCGGGACGGCAAGCTGACTACGAGCAGTACTTC
-	TRBJ2-1	-	TRBV9	CASSARDNEQFF	TGTGCCAGCAGCGCCCGTGACAATGAGCAGTTCTTC
-	TRBJ2-1	TRBD1	TRBV5-1	CASSLYRGAYNEQFF	TGCGCCAGCAGCTTATACAGGGGGGCCTACAATGAGCAGTTCTTC
-	TRBJ2-3	-	TRBV7-6	CASSLGGMGTDTQYF	TGTGCCAGCAGCTTAGGGGGAATGGGCACAGATACGCAGTATTTT
-	TRBJ1-4	-	TRBV29-1	CSGGKGREKLFF	TGCAGCGGTGGGAAAGGCAGGGAAAAACTGTTTTTT
-	TRBJ2-7	TRBD1	TRBV7-8	CASSPPDRRRYEQYF	TGTGCCAGCAGCCCGCCGGACAGGCGACGCTACGAGCAGTACTTC
-	TRBJ1-4	-	TRBV4-3	CASSQVLGRGPNEKLFF	TGCGCCAGCAGCCAAGTCCTGGGGCGCGGACCTAATGAAAAACTGTTTTTT
few	TRBJ1-4	TRBD1	TRBV19	CASSMTGEEKLFF	TGTGCCAGTAGTATGACAGGGGAAGAAAAACTGTTTTTT
once	TRBJ1-3	-	TRBV4-2	CASSHSAGGNTIYF	TGTGCCAGCAGTCACAGCGCCGGTGGAAACACCATATATTTT
-	TRBJ2-3	-	TRBV19	CASSEGPRTDTQYF	TGTGCCAGTTCTGAGGGCCCCCGCACAGATACGCAGTATTTT
-	TRBJ2-5	-	TRBV30	CAWSRGTQETQYF	TGTGCCTGGTCAAGAGGGACACAAGAGACCCAGTACTTC
-	TRBJ1-1	TRBD1	TRBV2	CASGRLGTGKKLGAMGTEAFF	TGTGCCAGCGGAAGACTCGGGACAGGGAAGAAGTTGGGGGCTATGGGCACTGAAGCTTTCTTT
-	TRBJ2-5	-	TRBV6-6	CASSYLNGAQEETQYF	TGTGCCAGCAGTTACCTCAACGGGGCCCAGGAAGAGACCCAGTACTTC
-	TRBJ1-5	-	TRBV14	CASSQGNSNQPQHF	TGTGCCAGCAGCCAAGGAAATTCCAATCAGCCCCAGCATTTT
few	TRBJ2-5	-	TRBV2	CASSLATASGETQYF	TGTGCCAGCAGCCTAGCTACAGCTTCTGGGGAGACCCAGTACTTC
-	TRBJ2-4	-	TRBV19	CASSAQIAKNIQYF	TGTGCCAGTAGTGCCCAGATAGCCAAAAACATTCAGTACTTC
-	TRBJ1-1	-	TRBV6-5	CASLKAGSSLGAFF	TGTGCCAGCCTGAAGGCGGGGAGCTCCCTAGGAGCTTTCTTT
-	TRBJ2-1	-	TRBV19	CASSIDRKTQGEGLIWNNEQFF	TGTGCCAGTAGTATAGACCGTAAAACTCAGGGTGAGGGGCTTATTTGGAACAATGAGCAGTTCTTC
-	TRBJ1-5	TRBD1	TRBV18	CASSPGQGNQPQHF	TGTGCCAGCTCACCGGGACAGGGAAATCAGCCCCAGCATTTT
few	TRBJ2-7	TRBD2	TRBV18	CASSPLGLSGGTYEQYF	TGTGCCAGCTCACCACTCGGCCTTAGCGGGGGAACCTACGAGCAGTACTTC
-	TRBJ2-7	TRBD2	TRBV9	CASSVGTSYEQYF	TGTGCCAGCAGCGTTGGGACTAGCTACGAGCAGTACTTC
-	TRBJ1-4	TRBD1	TRBV7-2	CASSLFQVGDREHEKLFF	TGTGCCAGCAGCTTATTTCAGGTGGGGGACAGGGAACATGAAAAACTGTTTTTT
-	TRBJ2-7	-	TRBV9	CASRRGPCYEQYF	TGTGCCAGCAGGAGGGGACCGTGCTACGAGCAGTACTTC
-	TRBJ2-6	-	TRBV5-6	CASSLPAGANVLTF	TGTGCCAGCAGCTTGCCTGCTGGGGCCAACGTCCTGACTTTC
-	TRBJ2-2	TRBD2	TRBV29-1	CSVEEGLAGGTGELFF	TGCAGCGTTGAGGAGGGACTAGCGGGGGGAACCGGGGAGCTGTTTTTT
-	TRBJ2-7	-	TRBV6-5	CASSSRAGQDYEQYF	TGTGCCAGCAGTTCTAGGGCGGGGCAGGACTACGAGCAGTACTTC
-	TRBJ1-3	-	TRBV9	CASSVAQGSNTIYF	TGTGCCAGCAGCGTAGCACAGGGAAGCAACACCATATATTTT
-	TRBJ2-2	TRBD1	TRBV4-2	CASSMGQGDTGELFF	TGTGCCAGCAGCATGGGACAGGGGGACACCGGGGAGCTGTTTTTT
few	TRBJ1-1	-	TRBV5-1	CASSPEGNTEAFF	TGCGCCAGCAGCCCGGAAGGGAACACTGAAGCTTTCTTT
-	TRBJ1-2	-	TRBV6-5	CASSLREAYGYTF	TGTGCCAGCAGTCTCAGGGAGGCCTATGGCTACACCTTC
-	TRBJ2-1	TRBD2	TRBV6-5	CASSYLPASGGREFF	TGTGCCAGCAGTTACCTGCCCGCTAGCGGGGGCCGGGAGTTCTTC
-	TRBJ2-7	TRBD1	TRBV11-2	CASTRGTGGFYEQYF	TGTGCCAGCACCCGCGGGACAGGGGGTTTCTACGAGCAGTACTTC
-	TRBJ2-1	-	TRBV30	CAWSPNPHEQFF	TGTGCCTGGAGCCCTAATCCCCATGAGCAGTTCTTC
-	TRBJ2-2	TRBD1	TRBV5-4	CASSPRTGIAGELFF	TGTGCCAGCAGCCCTCGGACAGGGATAGCCGGGGAGCTGTTTTTT
-	TRBJ1-1	-	TRBV7-7	CASSRPRLGGTEAFF	TGTGCTAGCAGCCGACCGAGGTTAGGGGGCACTGAAGCTTTCTTT
once	TRBJ2-5	TRBD1	TRBV11-2	CASSLTTGGQETQYF	TGTGCCAGCAGCTTGACGACAGGGGGCCAAGAGACCCAGTACTTC
-	TRBJ1-2	-	TRBV9	CASSVGQSALLF	TGTGCCAGCAGCGTAGGACAGTCCGCGCTCCTCTTC
-	TRBJ1-3	TRBD1	TRBV11-2	CASSRGTGSSGNTIYF	TGTGCCAGCAGCCGGGGGACAGGGAGCTCTGGAAACACCATATATTTT